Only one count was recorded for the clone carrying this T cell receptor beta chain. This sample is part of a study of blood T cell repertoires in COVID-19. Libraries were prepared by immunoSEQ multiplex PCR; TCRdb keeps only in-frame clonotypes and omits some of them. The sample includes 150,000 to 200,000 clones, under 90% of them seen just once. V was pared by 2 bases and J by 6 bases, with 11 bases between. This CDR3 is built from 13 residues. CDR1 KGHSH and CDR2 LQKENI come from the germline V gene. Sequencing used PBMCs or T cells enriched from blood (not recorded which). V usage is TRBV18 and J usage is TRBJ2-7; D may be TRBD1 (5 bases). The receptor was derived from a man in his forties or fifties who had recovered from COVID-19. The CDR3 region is CASSPGALAEQYF. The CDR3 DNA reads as TGTGCCAGCTCACCAGGGGCACTGGCCGAGCAGTACTTC.